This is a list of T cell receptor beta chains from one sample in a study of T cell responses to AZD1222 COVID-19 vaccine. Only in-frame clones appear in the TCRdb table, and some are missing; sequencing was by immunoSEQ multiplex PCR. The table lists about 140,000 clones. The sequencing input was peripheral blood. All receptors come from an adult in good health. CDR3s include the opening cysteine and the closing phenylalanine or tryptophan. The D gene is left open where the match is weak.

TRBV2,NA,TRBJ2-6,CASRGSGANVLTF,TGTGCCAGCAGGGGATCCGGGGCCAACGTCCTGACTTTC
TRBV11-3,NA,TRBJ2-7,CASSLGRQRIPYEQYF,TGTGCCAGCAGCTTAGGGAGACAGCGTATCCCCTACGAGCAGTACTTC
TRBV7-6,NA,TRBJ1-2,CASSLKEMGEYGYTF,TGTGCCAGCAGCTTAAAAGAGATGGGGGAGTATGGCTACACCTTC
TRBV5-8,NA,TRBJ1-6,CALGSPSSYNSPLHF,TGTGCCCTCGGGAGTCCCAGCTCCTATAATTCACCCCTCCACTTT
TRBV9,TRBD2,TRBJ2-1,CASSVASGGDSYNEQFF,TGTGCCAGCAGCGTAGCCTCGGGGGGGGACTCCTACAATGAGCAGTTCTTC
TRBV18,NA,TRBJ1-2,CASSPDSYGYTF,TGTGCCAGCTCCCCGGACAGCTATGGCTACACCTTC
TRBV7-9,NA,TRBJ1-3,CASTPNLNGNTIYF,TGTGCCAGCACCCCCAACCTCAATGGAAACACCATATATTTT
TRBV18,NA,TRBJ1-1,CASSQTVNTEAFF,TGTGCCAGCTCCCAGACAGTTAACACTGAAGCTTTCTTT
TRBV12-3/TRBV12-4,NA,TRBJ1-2,CASSFAGSGYTF,TGTGCCAGCAGTTTTGCAGGTTCCGGCTACACCTTC
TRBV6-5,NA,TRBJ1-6,CASSKVQRINSPLHF,TGTGCCAGCAGTAAGGTACAGAGAATTAATTCACCCCTCCACTTT
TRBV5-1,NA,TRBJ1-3,CASNPGTSGNTIYF,TGCGCCAGCAACCCCGGGACGTCTGGAAACACCATATATTTT
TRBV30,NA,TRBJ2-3,CASQARGPTDTQYF,TGTGCCTCGCAGGCGAGGGGCCCAACAGATACGCAGTATTTT